The 13 T cell receptor beta chains reported below all come from one sample, sequenced in a study of T-cell reconstitution after alpha-beta-depleted transplantation in children. The study, taken as a whole, reports: T-cell counts and diversity were attributed mostly to newly produced T cells one year after transplant.

TCRbeta library construction was performed incorporating unique molecular identifiers. MiXCR was run by TCRdb on the PCR reads, yielding one entry per CDR3 protein. The sample records fewer than 350,000 distinct CDR3 sequences, approximately 7.3% being singletons. Their antigens remain unidentified. The sample consisted of peripheral blood, taken 360 days after TCRalphabeta/CD19-depleted stem cell transplant. The receptor set was obtained from a female patient aged 2-9 years who had a stem cell transplant for Fanconi anemia, so the T cells may come from the graft donor.

This clonotype was counted many times. The chain couples TRBV7-9 to TRBJ1-2, with TRBD1 matching 10 bases. CDR1 is SEHNR and CDR2 is FQNEAQ in the germline V gene (reference sequence). Trimming took 5 bases from V and 7 from J; bases not matched to a gene: 10. CDR3 length equals 15 residues. The CDR3 sequence: CASSPGTGDMGGYTF. CDR3 bases: TGTGCCAGCAGCCCTGGGACAGGGGATATGGGTGGCTACACCTTC.

Ten or more counts support this clonotype. V and J are TRBV5-1 and TRBJ2-7; D not resolved. Between the trimmed V and J ends, which lost 0 bases and 4 bases, there was a span of 8 bases. CDR3 length equals 13 residues. Germline V gene sequence: CDR1 SGHRS, CDR2 YFSETQ. Here the CDR3 reads CASSLAVSYEQYF. The DNA for the CDR3 is TGCGCCAGCAGCTTGGCCGTTTCTTACGAGCAGTACTTC.

This clonotype was recorded at least ten times. The chain recombines TRBV7-7 with TRBJ2-3, with TRBD1 matching 9 bases. Germline V lookup: CDR1 SSHAT, CDR2 FNYEAQ (reference sequence). J was trimmed by 4 bases and V by 5 bases; bases with no gene match: 13. There are 17 residues in the CDR3. CDR3 sequence (DNA): TGTGCCAGCAGCCCTTTTTTTAAGGGACAGGGACCAGATACGCAGTATTTT. Translation: CASSPFFKGQGPDTQYF.

V gene TRBV4-2 combines with J gene TRBJ2-3; 10 bases are shared with TRBD2. The ends lost 4 bases at V and 2 bases at J; junction bases unmatched: 6. This CDR3 region has 16 residues. Looked up from germline, CDR1 is LGHNA and CDR2 is YNFKEQ. CDR3 DNA sequence: TGTGCCAGCAGCCGTACTCTAGCGGGGGACACAGATACGCAGTATTTT. Amino acids: CASSRTLAGDTDTQYF.

This clonotype was detected only a few times. The gene calls are TRBV12-3 or TRBV12-4 and TRBJ1-2, with 12 bases lining up with TRBD1. After removal of 3 bases from V and 3 bases from J, the junction contained 8 bases not matched to a gene. This CDR3 region has 17 residues. The CDR3 region has the DNA TGTGCCAGCAGTTTTAGTACGGGACAGGGGGCTTACTATGGCTACACCTTC. It encodes CASSFSTGQGAYYGYTF.

The chain links TRBV20-1 to TRBJ2-5; 8 bases are a match to TRBD1. Germline CDR1 reads DFQATT; CDR2 reads SNEGSKA (reference sequence). CDR3 length: 12 amino acids. V trimming: 7 bases; J trimming: 5 bases; junction bases outside the gene matches: 6. The DNA for the CDR3 is TGCAGTGTGGCAGGGGGCTTGGAGACCCAGTACTTC. This codes for CSVAGGLETQYF.

This clonotype showed up many times. The chain employs TRBV20-1 and TRBJ2-2, with D hard to call. The CDR3 is 11 residues long. The germline CDR1 and CDR2 sequences are DFQATT and SNEGSKA (reference sequence). Trimming pared 5 bases from V and 9 bases from J, leaving 10 bases between. The CDR3 DNA is TGCAGTGCTGACACGTCTAGGGAGCTGTTTTTT. Translating it yields CSADTSRELFF.

This clonotype has only a few counts. V usage is TRBV10-1 and J usage is TRBJ2-5; D possibly corresponds to TRBD2 (6 bases). Trimming removed 8 bases from V and 5 bases from J, with 15 bases in between. Germline V lookup: CDR1 WNHNN, CDR2 SYGVQD (reference sequence). The CDR3 contains 13 residues. The CDR3 region is CASRDSGSETQYF. The CDR3 nucleotides read TGCGCCAGCCGGGACTCCGGATCGGAGACCCAGTACTTC.

On this clonotype itself: A much larger clone differs by one base, so this may be a read error. It is likely a read error, because the conserved phenylalanine at the end of the CDR3 is missing. V usage is TRBV9 and J usage is TRBJ1-1; no clear D gene. The V gene lost 3 bases and the J gene lost 0 bases, with 6 bases spanning the gap. Germline V gene data show CDR1 as SGDLS and CDR2 as YYNGEE. The CDR3 covers 13 residues. The CDR3: CASSADMNTEAFL. The CDR3 DNA follows: TGTGCCAGCAGCGCCGACATGAACACTGAAGCTTTCCTT.

This clonotype appeared many times. The rearrangement uses TRBV12-3 or TRBV12-4 and TRBJ1-5; tentatively, D is TRBD1 (6 bases). The CDR3 loop spans 15 amino acids. Trimming took off 6 bases at V and 5 bases at J, with 17 bases between the two ends. CDR3 amino acids: CASSPRGPPDQPQHF. Written as DNA, the CDR3 is TGTGCCAGCAGCCCCAGGGGCCCACCTGATCAGCCCCAGCATTTT.

This clonotype was observed at least ten times. J is TRBJ2-1 and V is TRBV28; D is uncertain. Germline lookup yields CDR1 MDHEN and CDR2 SYDVKM. The CDR3 is made up of 14 amino acids. Trimming cost V 5 bases and J 5 bases, with 13 bases left between them. Here the CDR3 reads CASSNLRVNNEQFF. The CDR3 DNA sequence: TGTGCCAGCAGTAACCTACGGGTCAACAATGAGCAGTTCTTC.

This clonotype was recorded a few times. The CDR3 loop is CSAGVTGDNQPQHF. CDR3 DNA sequence: TGCAGTGCTGGAGTAACAGGGGACAATCAGCCCCAGCATTTT. The chain links TRBV20-1 to TRBJ1-5; 7 nucleotides line up with TRBD1. The CDR3 totals 14 residues. The germline CDR1 and CDR2 sequences are DFQATT and SNEGSKA (reference sequence). The V gene end was trimmed by 5 bases and the J gene end by 3 bases; junction bases not matched to a gene: 7.

The V gene is TRBV2, the J gene TRBJ2-3; no reliable D call. CDR3 length: 13 residues. The germline CDR1 and CDR2 sequences are SNHLY and FYNNEI. The germline V and J ends were trimmed by 0 bases and 5 bases, with 6 bases remaining between them. The CDR3 sequence is CASSEARRDTQYF. For the CDR3, the DNA is TGTGCCAGCAGTGAAGCTCGGAGAGATACGCAGTATTTT.